The T cell receptor beta chain under discussion was sequenced for a study of T cells in Graves' hyperthyroidism and ophthalmopathy. Study-wide results and limits: With a median lead of approximately 6 months before onset, the model predicted ophthalmopathy.

Amplification of TCR beta CDR3 regions was performed using RNA transcripts as template. HTBI primers drove first-round RT-PCR of the TCR CDR3. TCRdb ran MiXCR on the multiplex PCR reads and lists one entry per CDR3 protein. The repertoire has approximately 370,000 distinct CDR3 sequences, about a sixth of them found once; the top ten carry approximately 33%. More than 9.5 ml fresh peripheral blood yielded the PBMCs. This clonotype was observed at least ten times. Its antigen remains unknown. V was clipped by 0 bases and J by 2 bases, with 13 bases between them. Looked up from germline, CDR1 is SGHRS and CDR2 is YFSETQ. The CDR3 covers 16 residues.

The genes are TRBV5-1 and TRBJ2-3; maybe TRBD2 (6 bases). This TCR was recovered from a woman aged 25 to 45 with Graves' hyperthyroidism that later progressed to Graves' ophthalmopathy. Sequenced sample: blood. Written as DNA, the CDR3 is TGCGCCAGCAGCTTGGCCGTCGGGGGAGCCACAGATACGCAGTATTTT. Amino acid sequence: CASSLAVGGATDTQYF.